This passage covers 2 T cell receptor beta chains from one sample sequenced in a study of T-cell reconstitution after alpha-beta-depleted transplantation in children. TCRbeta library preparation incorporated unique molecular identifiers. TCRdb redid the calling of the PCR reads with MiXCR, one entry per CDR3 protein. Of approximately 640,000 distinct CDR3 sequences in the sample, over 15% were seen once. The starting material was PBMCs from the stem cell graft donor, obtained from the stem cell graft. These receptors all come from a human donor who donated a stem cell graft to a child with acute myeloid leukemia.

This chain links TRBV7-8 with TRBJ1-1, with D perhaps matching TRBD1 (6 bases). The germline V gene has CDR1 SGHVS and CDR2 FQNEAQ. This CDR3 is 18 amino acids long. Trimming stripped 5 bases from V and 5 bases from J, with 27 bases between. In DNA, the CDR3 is TGTGCCAGCAGCACTCAGCCCCCCTATGACAGGCGGGAAACTGAAGCTTTCTTT. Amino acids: CASSTQPPYDRRETEAFF.

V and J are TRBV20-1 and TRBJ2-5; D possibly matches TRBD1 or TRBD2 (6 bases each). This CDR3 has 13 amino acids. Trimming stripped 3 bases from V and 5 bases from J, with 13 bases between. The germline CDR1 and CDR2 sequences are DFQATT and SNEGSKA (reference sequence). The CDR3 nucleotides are TGCAGTGCTAGCGGAGGGGGTACGGAGACCCAGTACTTC. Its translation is CSASGGGTETQYF.